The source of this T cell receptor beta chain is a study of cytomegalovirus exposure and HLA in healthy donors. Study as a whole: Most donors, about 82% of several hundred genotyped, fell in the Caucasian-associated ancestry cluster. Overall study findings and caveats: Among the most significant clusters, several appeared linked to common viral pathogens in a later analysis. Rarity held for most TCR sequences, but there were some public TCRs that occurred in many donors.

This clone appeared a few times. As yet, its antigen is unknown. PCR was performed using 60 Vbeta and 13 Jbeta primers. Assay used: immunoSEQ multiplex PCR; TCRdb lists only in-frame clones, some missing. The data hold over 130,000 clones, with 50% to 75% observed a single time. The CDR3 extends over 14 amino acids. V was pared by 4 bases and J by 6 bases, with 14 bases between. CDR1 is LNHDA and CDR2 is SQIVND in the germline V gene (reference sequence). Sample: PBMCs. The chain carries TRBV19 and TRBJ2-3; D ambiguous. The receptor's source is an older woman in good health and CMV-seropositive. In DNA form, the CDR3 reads TGTGCCAGTAGTACTCATGGCTCCGGGGATACGCAGTATTTT. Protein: CASSTHGSGDTQYF.